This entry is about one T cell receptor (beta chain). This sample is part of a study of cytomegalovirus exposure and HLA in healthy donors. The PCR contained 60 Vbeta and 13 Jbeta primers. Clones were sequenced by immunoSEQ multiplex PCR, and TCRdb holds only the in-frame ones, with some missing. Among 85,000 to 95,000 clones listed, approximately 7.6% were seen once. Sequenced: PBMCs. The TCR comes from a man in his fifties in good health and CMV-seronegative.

The CDR3 loop reads CASSSSPLQGQPYGYTF. CDR3 nucleotides: TGTGCCAGCAGTTCATCACCCCTACAGGGACAGCCCTATGGCTACACCTTC. The chain combines TRBV6-8 with TRBJ1-2, with 7 positions matching TRBD1. The CDR3 spans 17 residues. The V segment lost 4 bases and the J segment 4 bases; nucleotides outside the gene matches: 15. Germline lookup yields CDR1 MNHGY and CDR2 SAAAGT.